One sample yielded the 12 T cell receptor beta chains listed below, sequenced in a study of T cells in Graves' hyperthyroidism and ophthalmopathy. What was amplified from RNA transcripts were TCR beta CDR3 regions. During a first-round RT-PCR of the TCR CDR3, the HTBI primer set was used. MiXCR was run by TCRdb on the multiplex PCR reads, yielding one entry per CDR3 protein. Of approximately 600,000 distinct CDR3 sequences listed, about 15% are singletons. The sequenced material came from blood. All receptors derive from a woman between 35 and 50 years old with Graves' ophthalmopathy.

This clonotype was observed at least ten times. V and J are TRBV6-2 or TRBV6-3 and TRBJ2-7; D is undetermined. From germline, CDR1 is MNHEY and CDR2 SVGEGT. Trimming pared 2 bases from V and 2 bases from J, leaving 10 bases between. The CDR3 sequence is 14 residues long. CDR3 sequence: CASSYEGRTYEQYF. CDR3 sequence (DNA): TGTGCCAGCAGTTACGAAGGCAGAACCTACGAGCAGTACTTC.

The CDR3 DNA reads as TGTGCCAGCACCCAGACCGGCGGTAGGACTGAAGCTTTCTTT. Its protein is CASTQTGGRTEAFF. The J gene is TRBJ1-1, the V gene TRBV11-2, with no clear D. Trimming took off 7 bases at V and 5 bases at J, with 17 bases between the two ends. The germline V gene has CDR1 SGHAT and CDR2 FQNNGV. The CDR3 is 14 residues long.

This chain uses TRBV29-1 with TRBJ1-1; D perhaps matches TRBD1 (6 bases). Germline V gene data show CDR1 as SQVTM and CDR2 as ANQGSEA. The CDR3 has 11 amino acids. The V gene lost 2 bases and the J gene lost 7 bases, with 8 bases spanning the gap. The CDR3 loop is CSVERGNEAFF. The CDR3 bases are TGCAGCGTTGAAAGGGGGAATGAAGCTTTCTTT.

This clonotype was counted ten times or more. The chain has TRBV11-2 and TRBJ2-7; D is ambiguous. Trimming took off 5 bases at V and 10 bases at J, with 9 bases between the two ends. Germline V gene data show CDR1 as SGHAT and CDR2 as FQNNGV. The CDR3 has 10 residues. The CDR3 DNA reads as TGTGCCAGCAGCCCGAGTGGACAGTACTTC. Translated: CASSPSGQYF.

The chain couples TRBV5-6 to TRBJ2-2, with a weak D call TRBD2 (5 bases). This CDR3 region has 15 residues. CDR1 and CDR2 (germline): SGHDT, YYEEEE. V dropped 0 bases and J dropped 6 bases, with 12 bases sitting between them. The CDR3 DNA follows: TGTGCCAGCAGCTTGGCGGGTCATAGCGCCGGGGAGCTGTTTTTT. Translated: CASSLAGHSAGELFF.

There are many counts of this clonotype. The CDR3 nucleotides are TGTGCCAGCGGTGGCACGAGCAATCAGCCCCAGCATTTT. Protein product: CASGGTSNQPQHF. The chain has TRBV18 and TRBJ1-5; no definite D call. The V end was cut by 8 bases, the J end by 1 base, with 9 bases between. CDR3 length: 13 residues. Germline assignment: CDR1 KGHSH and CDR2 LQKENI.

The rearrangement joins TRBV7-2 to TRBJ1-1; the D gene is possibly TRBD1 (5 bases). Germline lookup yields CDR1 SGHTA and CDR2 FQGNSA. The CDR3 covers 15 residues. V gave up 7 bases and J gave up 0 bases, with 15 bases separating them. In DNA form, the CDR3 reads TGTGCCAGCAACTTGCAGGGCCTCATGAACACTGAAGCTTTCTTT. As protein: CASNLQGLMNTEAFF.

The chain recombines TRBV20-1 with TRBJ1-6; D is uncertain. The germline V gene has CDR1 DFQATT and CDR2 SNEGSKA (reference sequence). This CDR3 contains 15 residues. Trimming took off 3 bases at V and 7 bases at J, with 16 bases between the two ends. CDR3 amino acids: CSAREEHGMNSPLHF. The CDR3 DNA reads TGCAGTGCTAGGGAGGAACACGGGATGAATTCACCCCTCCACTTT.

V gene TRBV4-2 combines with J gene TRBJ2-2, with unresolved D. Trimming took 0 bases from V and 13 from J, leaving 12 bases between them. The CDR3 runs to 13 residues. Germline V lookup: CDR1 LGHNA, CDR2 YNFKEQ. The CDR3 here is CASSQDLNWGLFF. The CDR3 DNA follows: TGTGCCAGCAGCCAAGATTTGAATTGGGGGCTGTTTTTT.

This clonotype was seen repeatedly, ten times or more. The CDR3 is CSAEFVGPSGNTIYF. CDR3 in DNA: TGCAGCGCTGAGTTTGTGGGCCCCTCTGGAAACACCATATATTTT. The chain is built from TRBV29-1 and TRBJ1-3; D unresolved. The CDR3 has 15 amino acids. Trimming removed 7 bases at V and 0 bases at J, with 16 bases between. Germline V gene sequence: CDR1 SQVTM, CDR2 ANQGSEA. The full variable domain, with the rest looked up from reference TRBV29-1 and TRBJ1-3, is SAVISQKPSRDICQRGTSLTIQCQVDSQVTMMFWYRQQPGQSLTLIATANQGSEATYESGFVIDKFPISRPNLTFSTLTVSNMSPEDSSIYLCSAEFVGPSGNTIYFGEGSWLTVV.

The chain has TRBV6-7 and TRBJ2-7; the match to TRBD1 covers 11 bases. TRBV6-7 is annotated as an ORF whose role is uncertain. The CDR3 sequence is 15 residues long. J was trimmed by 2 bases and V by 6 bases; bases with no gene match: 6. CDR3 DNA: TGTGCCAGCAGCACCGGACAGGGGGCGGCCTACGAGCAGTACTTC. Its protein is CASSTGQGAAYEQYF.

This clonotype was recorded many times. V usage is TRBV18 and J usage is TRBJ2-5; TRBD1 is a possible D gene (6 bases). Germline CDR1 KGHSH, CDR2 LQKENI. Trimming cost V 2 bases and J 9 bases, with 13 bases left between them. The CDR3 has 13 residues. The CDR3: CASSPTGLEAQYF. CDR3 coding DNA: TGTGCCAGCTCACCAACAGGGTTGGAGGCCCAGTACTTC.